This T cell receptor beta chain was sequenced in a study of response to subunit inactivated influenza vaccine. Broader study findings: Authors proposed each seasonal influenza vaccination draws in few new T cells.

The table lists this clonotype with a few counts. Its specificity is not known. TCRdb called the RT-PCR reads again in MiXCR, with one record for every CDR3 protein. This sample has more than 700,000 distinct CDR3 sequences; approximately 21% occur once, and the top ten carry approximately 10%. The sequences come from PBMCs from blood, collected around 5 days after vaccination. The sequence was obtained from a man in his forties or fifties who received an inactivated influenza vaccine.

The CDR3 DNA reads as TGTGCCAGCAGTTTAGTTCCCACAGCACTGATGTTCCAAGAGACCCAGTACTTC. It translates to CASSLVPTALMFQETQYF. This rearrangement joins TRBV6-5 to TRBJ2-5; D is ambiguous. V gave up 4 bases and J gave up 1 base, with 22 bases separating them. CDR3 length equals 18 residues. Germline V gives CDR1 MNHEY, CDR2 SVGAGI.